Given below is one TCR beta chain in context. The antigen remains undetermined. The sample is drawn from a study of post-analysis software for immune sequencing data. Study-level information: The disease courses covered relapsing-remitting, secondary progressive and progressive-relapsing multiple sclerosis.

Whole-study results and caveats: Roughly five TRBV segments appeared more often in patients than in controls, and TRBV5-6, TRBV5-1 and TRBV20-1 were among these. Under the F measure, samples that were prepared in one batch clustered strongly together.

Researchers reported that TCR beta cDNA libraries carried unique molecular identifiers. Between roughly 1 and 10 million T cells gave rise to some 450,000 cDNA molecules. TCRdb ran MiXCR on the PCR reads and lists one entry per CDR3 protein. The sample includes approximately 690,000 distinct CDR3 sequences, roughly three fifths of them seen just once. The V gene lost 0 bases and the J gene lost 8 bases, with 15 bases spanning the gap. CDR3 length: 15 residues. The germline V gene encodes CDR1 SGHKS and CDR2 YYEKEE (reference sequence). The rearrangement joins TRBV5-5 to TRBJ2-1; D is unclear. Specimen: blood. The receptor was derived from a girl aged 2 to 10 with multiple sclerosis. The CDR3 region has the DNA TGTGCCAGCAGCTTGGAGTCAGGTCAAGTCTATGAGCAGTTCTTC. It yields the protein CASSLESGQVYEQFF.